A selection of T cell receptor beta chains follows, all from one sample in a study of T cell responses to AZD1222 COVID-19 vaccine. TCRdb's copy holds only in-frame clones and misses some; the assay was immunoSEQ multiplex PCR. The sample shows more than 95,000 clones, about 87% of them seen only once. Source: peripheral blood, taken on day 0 of AZD1222 vaccination. The source of these receptors is an adult in good health. CDR3s include the opening cysteine and the closing phenylalanine or tryptophan.

J | V | CDR3
TRBJ1-3 | TRBV6-5 | CASGLQGSSGNTIYF
TRBJ1-2 | TRBV7-3 | CASSLGIRGLNYGYTF
TRBJ1-5 | TRBV19 | CASNPDRWNQPQHF
TRBJ2-3 | TRBV5-1 | CASSLEVTDTQYF
TRBJ2-1 | TRBV2 | CASSDGLAGVNEQFF
TRBJ1-1 | TRBV5-1 | CASSLEGGDTEAFF
TRBJ2-7 | TRBV7-8 | CASSEGLLENEQYF
TRBJ2-1 | TRBV9 | CASSLSLNEQFF
TRBJ2-5 | TRBV7-9 | CASSLAGSGGAETQYF
TRBJ2-7 | TRBV6-5 | CASSSTGAGEQYF
TRBJ2-1 | TRBV3-1/TRBV3-2 | CASSQVQDSYNEQFF
TRBJ2-4 | TRBV7-9 | CASSRDPENIQYF
TRBJ1-2 | TRBV4-2 | CASSQDKGSYGYTF
TRBJ2-1 | TRBV2 | CASSSLAGGYNEQFF
TRBJ2-1 | TRBV28 | CASNLARSSYNEQFF
TRBJ1-1 | TRBV5-1 | CASSLSGGVGAEAFF
TRBJ2-7 | TRBV5-5 | CASSARDPYEQYF
TRBJ2-6 | TRBV19 | CASSWTPSGGANVLTF
TRBJ1-5 | TRBV28 | CASKLRVWDREGQPQHF
TRBJ2-2 | TRBV3-1/TRBV3-2 | CASSLLTGELFF
TRBJ2-3 | TRBV19 | CASGDRSTDTQYF
TRBJ2-7 | TRBV4-2 | CASSQAALASYEQYF
TRBJ2-5 | TRBV27 | CASSYSPGEQETQYF
TRBJ1-2 | TRBV7-2 | CASSPDRQSYGYTF
TRBJ1-1 | TRBV4-1 | CASSQDRGPRNTEAFF
TRBJ2-2 | TRBV24-1 | CATSHAPDIGTGELFF
TRBJ2-1 | TRBV9 | CASSVVGGEPYNEQFF
TRBJ2-7 | TRBV18 | CASSRYTRNSYEQYF
TRBJ2-5 | TRBV28 | CASSFLAGGAETQYF
TRBJ2-1 | TRBV30 | CGSANSYNEQFF
TRBJ2-3 | TRBV7-2 | CASSFWGRGDTQYF
TRBJ2-1 | TRBV5-1 | CASSLQGSYNEQFF
TRBJ1-2 | TRBV18 | CASSPLGEPPLDGYTF
TRBJ2-1 | TRBV7-2 | CASSLHQRVYNEQFF
TRBJ1-1 | TRBV3-1/TRBV3-2 | CASSQAAVGRDTEAFF
TRBJ2-5 | TRBV6-5 | CASSHEASGVETQYF
TRBJ1-2 | TRBV28 | CASSLPPAYGYTF
TRBJ1-1 | TRBV5-4 | CASRPPDRDTEAFF
TRBJ2-7 | TRBV5-1 | CASSLGTTGFDEQYF
TRBJ2-3 | TRBV5-8 | CASSLEGVSTDTQYF
TRBJ2-2 | TRBV29-1 | CSGRQGGTGELFF
TRBJ1-5 | TRBV5-1 | CASSLSSNQPQHF
TRBJ2-7 | TRBV10-3 | CAISDSGGAYEQYF
TRBJ1-1 | TRBV5-1 | CASSLVGDTEAFF
TRBJ1-2 | TRBV11-2 | CASGPGGALSGYTF
TRBJ2-3 | TRBV3-1/TRBV3-2 | CASSLGGPSTDTQYF
TRBJ2-3 | TRBV4-1 | CASSLSTDTQYF
TRBJ1-2 | TRBV11-2 | CASSRGGRRGYYGYTF
TRBJ1-1 | TRBV11-1 | CASSLGDRGTEAFF
TRBJ2-7 | TRBV9 | CASSVAAGGPYEQYF
TRBJ1-2 | TRBV29-1 | CSVEGTGSGYTF
TRBJ2-1 | TRBV5-6 | CASSPARTSGSIGEQFF
TRBJ2-5 | TRBV5-4 | CASSSGLAAYQETQYF
TRBJ1-4 | TRBV2 | CASSPRQGTGEKLFF
TRBJ2-1 | TRBV19 | CASSSGPVPYNEQFF
TRBJ1-5 | TRBV19 | CASSVDRNQPQHF
TRBJ1-2 | TRBV21-1 | CASSKEAGCYTF
TRBJ1-2 | TRBV4-3 | CASSRDRFDYGYTF